The 20 T cell receptor beta chains listed next were all sequenced from one sample in a study of shared clonotypes between healthy human individuals. Produced via immunoSEQ multiplex PCR; TCRdb's table is partial and in-frame only. The table lists millions of clones, over 85% of them singletons. The specimen was naive CD4+ T cells from PBMCs. The sample's subset: CD45RA+ positively selected. Source of these receptors: a man younger than 35 in good health. Some clones in this sample may be carry-over from other donors' samples.

This chain links TRBV5-6 with TRBJ1-4; D uncertain. The CDR3 loop spans 12 amino acids. CDR1 SGHDT and CDR2 YYEEEE come from the germline V gene. V was cut by 3 bases and J by 0 bases, with 0 bases left in between. The CDR3 DNA follows: TGTGCCAGCAGCTCAACTAATGAAAAACTGTTTTTT. Protein product: CASSSTNEKLFF.

V is TRBV6-6 and J is TRBJ1-1; tentatively, D is TRBD1 (5 bases). Trimming left V 6 bases short and J 0 bases short, with 11 bases between. The germline V gene has CDR1 MNHNY and CDR2 SVGAGI (reference sequence). The CDR3 length is 14 residues. CDR3 protein: CASRWGTLNTEAFF. CDR3 in DNA: TGTGCCAGCAGGTGGGGGACTTTGAACACTGAAGCTTTCTTT.

The V and J genes are TRBV30 and TRBJ2-7; a possible D gene is TRBD2 (6 bases). Germline V gene sequence: CDR1 GTSNPN, CDR2 SVGIG (reference sequence). CDR3 length: 11 residues. V was cut by 4 bases and J by 8 bases, with 12 bases left in between. CDR3 coding DNA: TGTGCCTGGACGGAGGGGTCGCAGCAGTACTTC. It yields the protein CAWTEGSQQYF.

The gene calls are TRBV27 and TRBJ2-3, with unresolved D. V lost 1 base and J 5 bases, leaving 7 bases between the germline ends. This CDR3 is 13 amino acids long. Germline values: CDR1 MNHEY, CDR2 SMNVEV (reference sequence). The CDR3: CASSLLNGDTQYF. DNA of the CDR3: TGTGCCAGCAGTTTATTGAACGGAGATACGCAGTATTTT.

V is TRBV9 and J is TRBJ2-3; 7 bases are shared with TRBD2. This CDR3 has 15 amino acids. With 2 bases clipped from V and 3 bases from J, the junction kept 6 bases outside the gene matches. Germline V CDR1 and CDR2: SGDLS, YYNGEE. In DNA form, the CDR3 reads TGTGCCAGCAGCGTCGGGGGGATTTGGACAGATACGCAGTATTTT. This translates into CASSVGGIWTDTQYF.

The genes are TRBV5-8 and TRBJ1-2; no definite D call. Looked up from germline, CDR1 is SGHTS and CDR2 is YDEGEE. The CDR3 is 14 amino acids. V was shortened by 0 bases and J by 8 bases, with 14 bases between the two germline ends. In DNA, the CDR3 is TGTGCCAGCAGCTTGGTTGCGCTCGGAGGAGGCTACACCTTC. Its translation: CASSLVALGGGYTF.

The CDR3 sequence is CASSPGHTANYGYTF. The CDR3 DNA follows: TGTGCCAGCTCCCCTGGGCACACAGCTAACTATGGCTACACCTTC. V gene TRBV28 combines with J gene TRBJ1-2; D ambiguous. V was cut by 8 bases and J by 0 bases, with 16 bases left in between. The germline V gene encodes CDR1 MDHEN and CDR2 SYDVKM. This CDR3 is built from 15 residues.

The chain has TRBV20-1 and TRBJ2-1, with a tentative D call TRBD2 (5 bases). The length of the CDR3 is 8 residues. Deletions cut 8 bases from V and 13 bases from J, with 9 bases between. Germline CDR1 DFQATT, CDR2 SNEGSKA (reference sequence). Written as DNA, the CDR3 is TGCAGTTTAGGACTCCAGTTCTTC. It codes for CSLGLQFF.

The CDR3 DNA reads as TGTGCCAGCAGTGATTCACAGGGCTCAGCAAGGACAGATACGCAGTATTTT. Translated: CASSDSQGSARTDTQYF. The V gene is TRBV25-1, the J gene TRBJ2-3; D may be TRBD1 (6 bases). The length of the CDR3 is 17 residues. The ends were cut back, 3 bases at V and 3 bases at J, with 19 bases in the middle. Germline V CDR1 and CDR2: MGHDK, SYGVNS. The whole variable domain, filled in from reference TRBV25-1 and TRBJ2-3, reads EADIYQTPRYLVIGTGKKITLECSQTMGHDKMYWYQQDPGMELHLIHYSYGVNSTEKGDLSSESTVSRIRTEHFPLTLESARPSHTSQYLCASSDSQGSARTDTQYFGPGTRLTVL.

This clone appeared once. V gene TRBV6-1 combines with J gene TRBJ1-1, with D uncertain. Trimming removed 6 bases from V and 3 bases from J, with 8 bases in between. Per germline, CDR1 MNHNS and CDR2 SASEGT. The CDR3 runs 12 residues. CDR3 in DNA: TGTGCCAGCAGCGGCCCTTACACTGAAGCTTTCTTT. Encoded protein: CASSGPYTEAFF.

This clone has just one count. A read error is likely, as this CDR3 ends without the conserved phenylalanine or tryptophan. No DNA is shown, since the ends of the CDR3 on it are uncertain; the CDR3 is the one TCRdb lists. The chain has TRBV7-9 and TRBJ2-3; the table calls TRBD2, which could not be checked here. Termini included, the CDR3 measures 10 amino acids. CDR1 is SEHNR, CDR2 FQNEAQ, per germline (reference sequence). The CDR3 sequence is CASSLSGTSV.

The chain combines TRBV6-5 with TRBJ1-2; weak D call: TRBD1 (5 bases). Trimming pared 0 bases from V and 0 bases from J, leaving 11 bases between. The germline V gene has CDR1 MNHEY and CDR2 SVGAGI. This CDR3 is built from 16 residues. CDR3 loop: CASSYSYGAANYGYTF. CDR3 DNA sequence: TGTGCCAGCAGTTACTCTTACGGGGCAGCTAACTATGGCTACACCTTC.

V is TRBV5-1 and J is TRBJ2-3, with TRBD2 matching over 11 bases. This CDR3 has 18 amino acids. Germline assignment: CDR1 SGHRS and CDR2 YFSETQ. Losses at the gene ends were 2 bases for V and 2 bases for J; bases not matched to a gene: 10. CDR3 DNA sequence: TGCGCCAGCAGCTTCCGGGGACTAGCGGATATCAACACAGATACGCAGTATTTT. Translated, it gives CASSFRGLADINTDTQYF. Combining the CDR3 with reference TRBV5-1 and TRBJ2-3 gives the whole variable domain KAGVTQTPRYLIKTRGQQVTLSCSPISGHRSVSWYQQTPGQGLQFLFEYFSETQRNKGNFPGRFSGRQFSNSRSEMNVSTLELGDSALYLCASSFRGLADINTDTQYFGPGTRLTVL.

Concerning this clone: The same CDR3 arises from other DNA sequences in this sample as well. The V call is TRBV5-1, the J call TRBJ2-7, with D tentatively TRBD1 (6 bases). The germline CDR1 and CDR2 sequences are SGHRS and YFSETQ. This CDR3 spans 14 amino acids. V was trimmed by 0 bases and J by 2 bases, leaving 9 bases between them. DNA for the CDR3: TGCGCCAGCAGCTTGGGTCAGGGGCCCTACGAGCAGTACTTC. Translating gives CASSLGQGPYEQYF.

V and J are TRBV27 and TRBJ2-1, with D uncertain. The germline V and J ends were trimmed by 6 bases and 4 bases, with 4 bases remaining between them. The CDR3 consists of 11 residues. The germline V gene has CDR1 MNHEY and CDR2 SMNVEV (reference sequence). The CDR3 DNA sequence: TGTGCCAGCAGGGTTTACAATGAGCAGTTCTTC. Protein product: CASRVYNEQFF.

The V and J genes are TRBV2 and TRBJ2-7; 10 positions match TRBD2. Per the germline V gene, CDR1 is SNHLY and CDR2 is FYNNEI. CDR3 length equals 14 residues. V gave up 6 bases and J gave up 5 bases; unmatched junction bases: 7. CDR3 amino acids: CASRGGTSANEQYF. The CDR3 DNA is TGTGCCAGCAGGGGGGGGACTAGCGCCAACGAGCAGTACTTC.

The chain carries TRBV28 and TRBJ1-4; possible D gene TRBD1, 5 bases. Germline values: CDR1 MDHEN, CDR2 SYDVKM. The CDR3 is 15 amino acids. V lost 4 bases to trimming and J lost 5 bases, with 14 bases between them. CDR3: CASSSPGVGNEKLFF. The CDR3 DNA reads as TGTGCCAGCAGTTCCCCGGGGGTGGGAAATGAAAAACTGTTTTTT.

V and J are TRBV7-7 and TRBJ2-5, with no clear D. Trimming took 4 bases from V and 5 from J, leaving 14 bases between them. Germline CDR1 reads SSHAT; CDR2 reads FNYEAQ (reference sequence). The CDR3 loop spans 14 amino acids. For the CDR3, the DNA is TGTGCCAGCAGCTACCTGGCAGGCGCGGAGACCCAGTACTTC. It is translated as CASSYLAGAETQYF.

This chain links TRBV11-2 with TRBJ1-5; no reliable D call. Germline lookup yields CDR1 SGHAT and CDR2 FQNNGV. V gave up 2 bases and J gave up 5 bases, with 7 bases separating them. The CDR3 is 13 residues long. In DNA form, the CDR3 reads TGTGCCAGCAGCTTAACACAGTATCAGCCCCAGCATTTT. Translating gives CASSLTQYQPQHF.

This chain connects TRBV27 to TRBJ2-7; 7 nucleotides agree with TRBD2. Germline V gives CDR1 MNHEY, CDR2 SMNVEV (reference sequence). The CDR3 length is 18 residues. The junction had 21 bases not matched to a gene; V was cut back by 6 bases and J by 4 bases. The CDR3 DNA is TGTGCCAGCAGCCGATATTATCCTGGGGCTAGCGGAGGATACGAGCAGTACTTC. It yields the protein CASSRYYPGASGGYEQYF.